The sequence of this T cell receptor beta chain was determined in a study of T-cell reconstitution after alpha-beta-depleted transplantation in children. Unique molecular identifiers were incorporated during preparation of the TCRbeta library. Each CDR3 protein gets one entry after TCRdb re-called the PCR reads with MiXCR. The data contain about 480,000 distinct CDR3 sequences, roughly an eighth of them seen just once; the ten biggest clones take up around 5.6%. This CDR3 comprises 17 residues. Germline values: CDR1 SGHRS, CDR2 YFSETQ. V was clipped by 0 bases and J by 4 bases, with 17 bases between them.

V usage is TRBV5-1 and J usage is TRBJ2-1; D possibly corresponds to TRBD1 (7 bases). The sequence was collected from a human donor who donated a stem cell graft to a child with combined immunodeficiency. The sequencing used PBMCs from the stem cell graft donor, collected from the stem cell graft. The CDR3 nucleotides read TGCGCCAGCAGCTTGGGCTCCGGTCAGGGGGGATACAATGAGCAGTTCTTC. Its protein is CASSLGSGQGGYNEQFF.